This T cell receptor (beta chain) was observed in a study of shared clonotypes between healthy human individuals. Study at large: Donors consisted of two women and a few men between 18 and 49. CD8 memory received one plate per donor, CD8 naive two, CD4 memory three and CD4 naive three.

Deep level was the assay's run setting. Sequencing used immunoSEQ multiplex PCR; TCRdb keeps in-frame clones, though not all of them. In the table there are about 1 million clones, approximately 68% of which are singletons. CDR3 length: 17 amino acids. V lost 2 bases and J lost 0, with 12 bases in between. Looked up from germline, CDR1 is SGHRS and CDR2 is YFSETQ. The rearrangement links TRBV5-1 to TRBJ1-6; D is uncertain. This clonotype was sampled from a man between 18 and 29 years old in good health. The material sequenced was memory CD4+ T cells sorted from blood. Subset noted: CD45RA-negative fraction. The CDR3 nucleotides are TGCGCCAGCAGCTTAAACTCACAAAGCTCCTATAATTCACCCCTCCACTTT. Protein product: CASSLNSQSSYNSPLHF.